This T cell receptor beta chain was documented in a study of blood T cells in healthy people across ages. Per germline, CDR1 MNHEY and CDR2 SMNVEV (reference sequence). The CDR3 runs to 15 residues. V shed 9 bases, J shed 2 bases, and the junction held 11 bases outside the gene matches. A second PCR, run for roughly 7 to 12 cycles, used a sample-barcoded 5' primer plus a J-beta primer mix. TCRdb called the 5' RACE reads again in MiXCR, with one record for every CDR3 protein. This sample has 1.2 million to 1.5 million distinct CDR3 sequences; roughly 60% occur once, and the top ten carry 6.5% to 8.5%. On this clonotype: The antigen is undetermined.

Points from the study as a whole: Strong correlation existed between TCR beta diversity and naive T cell percentage. Estimates drawn from one million T cells were deemed to understate diversity. The donors' CMV status was not determined, possibly confounding changes in expanded clonotypes.

V usage is TRBV27 and J usage is TRBJ1-2, with TRBD1 matching over 8 bases. This TCR was recovered from a man aged 18 to 29 in good health. Specimen: blood. The CDR3 spells CASVPLQGANYGYTF. CDR3 coding DNA: TGTGCCAGTGTCCCACTTCAGGGGGCCAACTATGGCTACACCTTC.